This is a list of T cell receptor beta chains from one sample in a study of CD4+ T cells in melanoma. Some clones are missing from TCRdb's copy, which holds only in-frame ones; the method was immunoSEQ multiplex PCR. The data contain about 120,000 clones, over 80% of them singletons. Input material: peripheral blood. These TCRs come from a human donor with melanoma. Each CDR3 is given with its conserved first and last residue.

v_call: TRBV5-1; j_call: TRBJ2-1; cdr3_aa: CATQDGGGYNEQFF
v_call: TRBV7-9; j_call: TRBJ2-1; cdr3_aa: CASSLGTSGDEQFF
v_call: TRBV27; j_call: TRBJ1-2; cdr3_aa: CASRRGGDGYTF
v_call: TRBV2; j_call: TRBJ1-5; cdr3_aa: CASTETNSNQPQHF
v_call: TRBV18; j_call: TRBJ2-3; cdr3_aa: CASSQEGEATQYF
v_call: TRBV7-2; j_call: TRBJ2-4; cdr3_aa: CASSLGVSGNIQYF
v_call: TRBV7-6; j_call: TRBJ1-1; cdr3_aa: CASSLGPMNTEAFF
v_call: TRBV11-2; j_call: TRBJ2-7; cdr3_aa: CASSRRGPYEQYF
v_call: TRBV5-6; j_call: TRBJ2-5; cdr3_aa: CASNLGRTKYF
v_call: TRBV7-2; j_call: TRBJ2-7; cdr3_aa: CASSLERDHEQYF
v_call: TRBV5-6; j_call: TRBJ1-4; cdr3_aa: CASSPPRGANEKLFF
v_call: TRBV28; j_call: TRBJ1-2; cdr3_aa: CASSLPPPDYGYTF
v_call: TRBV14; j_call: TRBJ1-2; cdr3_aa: CASSQVAGTTYGYTF
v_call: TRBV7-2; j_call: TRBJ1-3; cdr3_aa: CASSLGGQGGGNTIYF
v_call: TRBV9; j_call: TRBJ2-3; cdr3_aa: CASSPARGTTDTQYF
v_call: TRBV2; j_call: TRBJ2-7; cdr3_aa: CASSRDRAYEQYF
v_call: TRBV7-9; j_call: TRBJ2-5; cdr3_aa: CASSTGGETQYF
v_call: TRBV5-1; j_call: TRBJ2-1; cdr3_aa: CASSRDYNREQFF
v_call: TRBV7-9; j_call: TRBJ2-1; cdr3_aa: CASSGDRDRGNNEQFF
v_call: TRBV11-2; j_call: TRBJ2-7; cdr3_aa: CASSLAAGMSYEQYF
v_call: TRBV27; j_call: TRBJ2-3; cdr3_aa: CASSLTRGTQYF
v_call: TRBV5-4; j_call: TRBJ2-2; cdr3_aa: CASSHWQGGGTGELFF
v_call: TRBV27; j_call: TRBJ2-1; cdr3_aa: CASSLPRVSALGSEQFF
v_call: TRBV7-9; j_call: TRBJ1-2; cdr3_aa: CASRGTGKGYTF
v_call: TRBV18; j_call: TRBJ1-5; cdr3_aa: CASSPPDSQPQHF
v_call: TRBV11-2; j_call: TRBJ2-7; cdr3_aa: CASSLVLGPIYEQYF
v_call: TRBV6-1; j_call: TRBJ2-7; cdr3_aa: CASSEPTQVGSYEQYF
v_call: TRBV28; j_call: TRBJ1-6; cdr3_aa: CATRGGTSNNSPLHF
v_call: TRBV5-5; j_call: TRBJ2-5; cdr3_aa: CASSRTSGDQETQYF
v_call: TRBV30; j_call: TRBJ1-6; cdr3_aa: CACRQENSPLHF
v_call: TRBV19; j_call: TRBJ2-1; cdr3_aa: CASSIGGGVTTEQFF
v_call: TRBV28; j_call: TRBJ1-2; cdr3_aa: CASSFGGNYGYTF
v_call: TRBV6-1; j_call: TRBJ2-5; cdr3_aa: CASNTLAGGQETQYF
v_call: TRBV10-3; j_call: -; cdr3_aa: CAISETAGGPSLEQYF
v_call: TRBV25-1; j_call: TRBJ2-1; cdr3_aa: CASSETGSSYNEQFF
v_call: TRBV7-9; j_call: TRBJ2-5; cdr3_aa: CASSPAGIQETQYF
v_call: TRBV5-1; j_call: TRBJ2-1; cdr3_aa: CASSPRLAPSYNEQFF
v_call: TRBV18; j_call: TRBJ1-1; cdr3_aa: CASSPPGKVGNTEAFF
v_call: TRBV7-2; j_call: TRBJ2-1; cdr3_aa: CASSLSFNEQFF
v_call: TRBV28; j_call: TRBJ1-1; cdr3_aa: CASSFMGLRNTEAFF
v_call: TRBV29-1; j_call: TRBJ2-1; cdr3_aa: CSVEAVLYNEQFF
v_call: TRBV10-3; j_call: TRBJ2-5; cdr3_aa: CAISESRSQGETQYF
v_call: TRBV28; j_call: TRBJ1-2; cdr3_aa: CASSLDRGLNYGYTF
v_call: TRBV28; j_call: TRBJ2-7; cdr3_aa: CASSASSPTGSYEQYF
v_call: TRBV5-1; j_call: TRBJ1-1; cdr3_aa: CASSLDRGDTEAFF
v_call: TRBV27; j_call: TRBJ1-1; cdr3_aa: CASSSLIQVSDTEAFF
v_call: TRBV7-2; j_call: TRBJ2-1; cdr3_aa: CASSLWKNEQFF
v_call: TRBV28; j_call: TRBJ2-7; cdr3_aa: CASSFWAGTYEQYF
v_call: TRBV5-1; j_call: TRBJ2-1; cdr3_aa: CASHSGGAYNEQFF
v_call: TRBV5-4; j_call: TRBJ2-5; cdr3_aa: CASSTNRDRGEQETQYF
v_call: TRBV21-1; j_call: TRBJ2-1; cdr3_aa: CASSKEGTKRGRQFF